The entry below describes one TCR beta chain. Antigen unknown. The study ran its PCR with 60 Vbeta and 13 Jbeta primers. Clones were sequenced by immunoSEQ multiplex PCR, and TCRdb holds only the in-frame ones, with some missing. The data show some 150,000 clones, 72% seen once. The entry originates in a study of cytomegalovirus exposure and HLA in healthy donors. Whole-study context: HLA-typed donors were the source of approximately 86 million unique TCRs held in an early data release. Study-level results: An analysis was carried out later, and it reportedly showed fewer N-insertions in an Asian-associated ancestry cluster than the roughly 700-donor mean. Testing in vitro showed a few CMV-associated chains specific for CMV antigens.

The sequenced material came from PBMCs. The receptor was derived from a human donor in good health.

CDR3 in DNA: TGTGCCAGTAGTCTCCCCCCCGGAGCGAACAATGAGCAGTTCTTC. Protein product: CASSLPPGANNEQFF. The chain couples TRBV19 to TRBJ2-1, with unresolved D. The CDR3 is made up of 15 amino acids. Germline loops: CDR1 LNHDA, CDR2 SQIVND (reference sequence). V lost 5 bases and J 5 bases, leaving 16 bases between the germline ends.